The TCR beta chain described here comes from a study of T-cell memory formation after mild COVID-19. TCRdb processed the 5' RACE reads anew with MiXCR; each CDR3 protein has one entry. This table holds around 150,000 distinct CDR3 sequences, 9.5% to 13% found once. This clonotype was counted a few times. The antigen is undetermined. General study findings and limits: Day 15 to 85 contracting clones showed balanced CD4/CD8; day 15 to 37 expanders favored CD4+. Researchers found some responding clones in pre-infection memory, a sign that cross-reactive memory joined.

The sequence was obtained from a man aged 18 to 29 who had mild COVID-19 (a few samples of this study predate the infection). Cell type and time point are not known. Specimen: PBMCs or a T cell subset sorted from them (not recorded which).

CDR3 in DNA: TGCAGTCTCAGGACTGACTCCTACAATGAGCAGTTCTTC. Protein product: CSLRTDSYNEQFF. V usage is TRBV20-1 and J usage is TRBJ2-1; tentative D call: TRBD2 (5 bases). CDR1 is DFQATT and CDR2 is SNEGSKA in the germline V gene (reference sequence). Trimming stripped 8 bases from V and 0 bases from J, with 11 bases between. The CDR3 sequence is 13 residues long.